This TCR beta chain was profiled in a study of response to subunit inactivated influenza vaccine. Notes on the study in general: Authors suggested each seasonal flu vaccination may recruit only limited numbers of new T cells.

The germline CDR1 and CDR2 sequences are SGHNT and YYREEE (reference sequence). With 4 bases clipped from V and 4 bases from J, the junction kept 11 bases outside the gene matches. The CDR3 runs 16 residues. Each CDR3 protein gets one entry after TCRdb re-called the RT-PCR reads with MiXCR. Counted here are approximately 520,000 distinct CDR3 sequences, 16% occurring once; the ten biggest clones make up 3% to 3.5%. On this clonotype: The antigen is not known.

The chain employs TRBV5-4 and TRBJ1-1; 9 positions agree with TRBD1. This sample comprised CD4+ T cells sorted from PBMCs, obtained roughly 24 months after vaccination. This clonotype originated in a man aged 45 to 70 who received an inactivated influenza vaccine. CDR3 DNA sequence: TGTGCCAGCAGCCTGGGAACAGGGGGCAAGAGCACTGAAGCTTTCTTT. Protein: CASSLGTGGKSTEAFF.